These T cell receptor beta chains were read from a single sample in a study of blood T cell repertoires in COVID-19. The protocol was immunoSEQ multiplex PCR, while the TCRdb copy is restricted to in-frame clones and leaves out a portion. The data contain fewer than 250,000 clones, roughly 81% of them singletons. The sample taken for sequencing was peripheral blood. These receptors all come from a woman in her 70s with active or convalescent COVID-19. CDR3s include the opening cysteine and the closing phenylalanine or tryptophan. Fields, in order: CDR3 protein, J gene, D gene, V gene. D genes are given only for firm matches.

CDR3aa: CATSREGGSSETQYF
j_gene: TRBJ2-5
d_gene: TRBD2
v_gene: TRBV15

CDR3aa: CASSLAWETGQGRNTEAFF
j_gene: TRBJ1-1
d_gene: .
v_gene: TRBV7-9

CDR3aa: CASSVVRASGRVDVNEQFF
j_gene: TRBJ2-1
d_gene: TRBD2
v_gene: TRBV10-1

CDR3aa: CASSPLGGSGTGELFF
j_gene: TRBJ2-2
d_gene: TRBD2
v_gene: TRBV13

CDR3aa: CASSVGGTGGNYGYTF
j_gene: TRBJ1-2
d_gene: TRBD1
v_gene: TRBV9

CDR3aa: CASSVRPGQGSNYGYTF
j_gene: TRBJ1-2
d_gene: TRBD1
v_gene: TRBV9

CDR3aa: CASSPYTGELFF
j_gene: TRBJ2-2
d_gene: .
v_gene: TRBV14

CDR3aa: CASSLIAGPQETQYF
j_gene: TRBJ2-5
d_gene: .
v_gene: TRBV7-7

CDR3aa: CAILSGAGYGYTF
j_gene: TRBJ1-2
d_gene: .
v_gene: TRBV28

CDR3aa: CASSSQGVEQFF
j_gene: TRBJ2-1
d_gene: .
v_gene: TRBV7-9

CDR3aa: CASRSGTHSNQPQHF
j_gene: TRBJ1-5
d_gene: .
v_gene: TRBV6-5

CDR3aa: CASSSGGTGRSDTQYF
j_gene: TRBJ2-3
d_gene: TRBD1
v_gene: TRBV19

CDR3aa: CASRLAGEEEQFF
j_gene: TRBJ2-1
d_gene: TRBD2
v_gene: TRBV12-3/TRBV12-4

CDR3aa: CASSLGQGIYTQYF
j_gene: TRBJ2-3
d_gene: TRBD1
v_gene: TRBV7-9

CDR3aa: CASSSRTAISPLHF
j_gene: TRBJ1-6
d_gene: .
v_gene: TRBV11-1

CDR3aa: CASRTGARLSQPQHF
j_gene: TRBJ1-5
d_gene: .
v_gene: TRBV19

CDR3aa: CASSPSWGTNYGYTF
j_gene: TRBJ1-2
d_gene: .
v_gene: TRBV28

CDR3aa: CASRNSPTSGSYEQYF
j_gene: TRBJ2-7
d_gene: TRBD2
v_gene: TRBV2

CDR3aa: CASSLGQGAGDTQYF
j_gene: TRBJ2-3
d_gene: TRBD1
v_gene: TRBV27

CDR3aa: CASSLGGTGPYEQYF
j_gene: TRBJ2-7
d_gene: TRBD1
v_gene: TRBV7-2

CDR3aa: CASRTRGNYGYTF
j_gene: TRBJ1-2
d_gene: .
v_gene: TRBV12-3/TRBV12-4

CDR3aa: CASSLSPRGDTQYF
j_gene: TRBJ2-3
d_gene: .
v_gene: TRBV27

CDR3aa: CAWTKHRDEAFF
j_gene: TRBJ1-1
d_gene: .
v_gene: TRBV30

CDR3aa: CASRIAGGSSYNEQFF
j_gene: TRBJ2-1
d_gene: TRBD2
v_gene: TRBV19

CDR3aa: CASSLHLETQYF
j_gene: TRBJ2-5
d_gene: .
v_gene: TRBV2

CDR3aa: CASSPGTGFEKLFF
j_gene: TRBJ1-4
d_gene: TRBD1
v_gene: TRBV5-1

CDR3aa: CASSLDGTPNEQFF
j_gene: TRBJ2-1
d_gene: .
v_gene: TRBV7-2

CDR3aa: CASSLRTGGITGELFF
j_gene: TRBJ2-2
d_gene: TRBD1
v_gene: TRBV7-8

CDR3aa: CAVAAGALLEQYF
j_gene: TRBJ2-7
d_gene: .
v_gene: TRBV6-5

CDR3aa: CASSVGTSSYNEQFF
j_gene: TRBJ2-1
d_gene: TRBD2
v_gene: TRBV9

CDR3aa: CAWSVGQVEQYF
j_gene: TRBJ2-7
d_gene: .
v_gene: TRBV30

CDR3aa: CASSAQGFAEQFF
j_gene: TRBJ2-1
d_gene: .
v_gene: TRBV9

CDR3aa: CASSFPGLKGSPLHF
j_gene: TRBJ1-6
d_gene: .
v_gene: TRBV11-2

CDR3aa: CASRRAGEVYEQYF
j_gene: TRBJ2-7
d_gene: TRBD2
v_gene: TRBV7-2

CDR3aa: CASSSSRGAHEQYF
j_gene: TRBJ2-7
d_gene: .
v_gene: TRBV5-1